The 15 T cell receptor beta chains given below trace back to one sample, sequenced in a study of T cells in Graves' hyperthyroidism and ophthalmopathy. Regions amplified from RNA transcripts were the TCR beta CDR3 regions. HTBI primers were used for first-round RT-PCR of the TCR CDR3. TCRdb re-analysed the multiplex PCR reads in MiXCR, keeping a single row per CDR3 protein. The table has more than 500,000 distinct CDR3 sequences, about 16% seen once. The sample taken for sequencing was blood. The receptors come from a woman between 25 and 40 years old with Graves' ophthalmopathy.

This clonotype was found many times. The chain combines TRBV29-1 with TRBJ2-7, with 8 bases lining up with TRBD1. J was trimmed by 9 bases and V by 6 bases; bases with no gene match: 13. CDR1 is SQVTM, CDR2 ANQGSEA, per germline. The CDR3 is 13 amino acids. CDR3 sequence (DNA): TGCAGCGTCTCAACCTCGACAGGGGATGGGCAGTACTTC. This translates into CSVSTSTGDGQYF.

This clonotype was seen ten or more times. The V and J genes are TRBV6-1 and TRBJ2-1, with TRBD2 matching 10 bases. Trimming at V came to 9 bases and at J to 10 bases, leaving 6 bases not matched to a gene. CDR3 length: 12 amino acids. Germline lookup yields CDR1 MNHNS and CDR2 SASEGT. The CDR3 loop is CASRTSGGEQFF. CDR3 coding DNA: TGTGCCAGTAGGACTAGCGGAGGAGAGCAGTTCTTC.

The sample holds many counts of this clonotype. CDR3 in amino acids: CASSPFKEEQFF. In nucleotides, the CDR3 is TGTGCCAGCTCACCATTCAAGGAGGAGCAGTTCTTC. The genes are TRBV18 and TRBJ2-1, with no clear D. Looked up from germline, CDR1 is KGHSH and CDR2 is LQKENI. This CDR3 is built from 12 residues. Deletions cut 2 bases from V and 10 bases from J, with 9 bases between. The variable domain in full, with the rest retrieved from reference TRBV18 and TRBJ2-1, is NAGVMQNPRHLVRRRGQEARLRCSPMKGHSHVYWYRQLPEEGLKFMVYLQKENIIDESGMPKERFSAEFPKEGPSILRIQQVVRGDSAAYFCASSPFKEEQFFGPGTRLTVL.

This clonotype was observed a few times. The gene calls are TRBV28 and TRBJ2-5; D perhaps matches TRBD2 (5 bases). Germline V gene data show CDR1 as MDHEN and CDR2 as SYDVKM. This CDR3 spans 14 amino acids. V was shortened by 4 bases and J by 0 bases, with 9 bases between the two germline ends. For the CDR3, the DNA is TGTGCCAGCAGTTCAGCCGGGAACCAAGAGACCCAGTACTTC. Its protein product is CASSSAGNQETQYF.

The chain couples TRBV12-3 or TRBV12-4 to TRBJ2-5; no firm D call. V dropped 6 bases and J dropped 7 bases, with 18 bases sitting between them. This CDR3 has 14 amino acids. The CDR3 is CASSSLDQGRTQYF. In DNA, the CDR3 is TGTGCCAGCAGCTCCCTCGACCAAGGACGGACCCAGTACTTC.

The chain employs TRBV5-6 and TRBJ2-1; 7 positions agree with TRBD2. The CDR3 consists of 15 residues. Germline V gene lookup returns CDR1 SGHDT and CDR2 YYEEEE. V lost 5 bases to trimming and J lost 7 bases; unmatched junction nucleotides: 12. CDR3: CASRILAPSKNEQFF. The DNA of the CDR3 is TGTGCCAGCAGGATACTAGCGCCGAGCAAGAATGAGCAGTTCTTC. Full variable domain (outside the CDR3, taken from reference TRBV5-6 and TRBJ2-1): DAGVTQSPTHLIKTRGQQVTLRCSPKSGHDTVSWYQQALGQGPQFIFQYYEEEERQRGNFPDRFSGHQFPNYSSELNVNALLLGDSALYLCASRILAPSKNEQFFGPGTRLTVL.

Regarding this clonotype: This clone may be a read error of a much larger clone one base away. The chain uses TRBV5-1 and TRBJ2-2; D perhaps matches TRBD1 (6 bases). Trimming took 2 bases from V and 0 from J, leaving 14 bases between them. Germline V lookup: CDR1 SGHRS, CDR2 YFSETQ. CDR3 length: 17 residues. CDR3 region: CASSLRTGTTNTGELFF. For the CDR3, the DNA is TGCGCCAGCAGCTTACGTACAGGGACCACGAACACCGGGGAGCTGTTTTTT. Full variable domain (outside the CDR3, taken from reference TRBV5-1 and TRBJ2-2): KAGVTQTPRYLIKTRGQQVTLSCSPISGHRSVSWYQQTPGQGLQFLFEYFSETQRNKGNFPGRFSGRQFSNSRSEMNVSTLELGDSALYLCASSLRTGTTNTGELFFGEGSRLTVL.

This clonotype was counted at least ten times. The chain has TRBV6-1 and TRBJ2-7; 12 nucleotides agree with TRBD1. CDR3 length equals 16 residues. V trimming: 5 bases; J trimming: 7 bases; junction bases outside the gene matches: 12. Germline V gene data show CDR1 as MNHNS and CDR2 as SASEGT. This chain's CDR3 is CASSPTGTGGREEQYF. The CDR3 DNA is TGTGCCAGCAGTCCAACCGGGACAGGGGGCCGGGAGGAGCAGTACTTC.

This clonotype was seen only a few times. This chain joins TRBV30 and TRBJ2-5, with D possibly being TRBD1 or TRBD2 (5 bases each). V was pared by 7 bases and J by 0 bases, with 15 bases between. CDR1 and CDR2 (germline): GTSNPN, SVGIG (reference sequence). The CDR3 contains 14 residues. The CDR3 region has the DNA TGTGCCTCGGAGAGGTGGGGGAACCAAGAGACCCAGTACTTC. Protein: CASERWGNQETQYF. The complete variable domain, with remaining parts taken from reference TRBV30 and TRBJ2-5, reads SQTIHQWPATLVQPVGSPLSLECTVEGTSNPNLYWYRQAAGRGLQLLFYSVGIGQISSEVPQNLSASRPQDRQFILSSKKLLLSDSGFYLCASERWGNQETQYFGPGTRLLVL.

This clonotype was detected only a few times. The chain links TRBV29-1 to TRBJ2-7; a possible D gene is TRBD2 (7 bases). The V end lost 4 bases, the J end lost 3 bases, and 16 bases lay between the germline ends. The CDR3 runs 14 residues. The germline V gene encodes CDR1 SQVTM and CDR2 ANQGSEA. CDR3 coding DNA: TGCAGCGTTGGAAGGGGGGGAAATAACTACGAGCAGTACTTC. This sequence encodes CSVGRGGNNYEQYF.

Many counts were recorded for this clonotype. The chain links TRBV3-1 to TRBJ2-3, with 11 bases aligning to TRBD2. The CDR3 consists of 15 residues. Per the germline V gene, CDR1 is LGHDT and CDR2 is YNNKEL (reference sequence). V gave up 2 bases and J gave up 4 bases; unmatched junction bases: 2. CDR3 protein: CASSQTGLAADTQYF. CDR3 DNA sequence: TGTGCCAGCAGCCAAACGGGACTAGCGGCAGATACGCAGTATTTT.

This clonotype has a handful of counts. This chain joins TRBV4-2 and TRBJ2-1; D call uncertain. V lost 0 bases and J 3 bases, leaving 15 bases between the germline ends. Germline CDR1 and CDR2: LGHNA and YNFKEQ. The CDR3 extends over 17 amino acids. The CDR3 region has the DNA TGTGCCAGCAGCCAAGAGAAAATCGGACGAGGCTACAATGAGCAGTTCTTC. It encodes CASSQEKIGRGYNEQFF.

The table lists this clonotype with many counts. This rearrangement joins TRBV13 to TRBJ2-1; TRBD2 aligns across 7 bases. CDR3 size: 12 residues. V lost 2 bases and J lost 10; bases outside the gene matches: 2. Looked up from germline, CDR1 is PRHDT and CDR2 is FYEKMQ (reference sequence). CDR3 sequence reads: CASSLRGEEQFF. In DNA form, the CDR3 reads TGTGCCAGCAGCTTACGGGGGGAAGAGCAGTTCTTC.

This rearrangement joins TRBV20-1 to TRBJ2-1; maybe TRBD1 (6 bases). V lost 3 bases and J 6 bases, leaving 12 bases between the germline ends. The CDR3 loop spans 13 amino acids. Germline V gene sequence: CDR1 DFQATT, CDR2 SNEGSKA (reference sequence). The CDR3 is CSARTGKTNEQFF. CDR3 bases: TGCAGTGCTAGGACAGGCAAAACCAATGAGCAGTTCTTC.

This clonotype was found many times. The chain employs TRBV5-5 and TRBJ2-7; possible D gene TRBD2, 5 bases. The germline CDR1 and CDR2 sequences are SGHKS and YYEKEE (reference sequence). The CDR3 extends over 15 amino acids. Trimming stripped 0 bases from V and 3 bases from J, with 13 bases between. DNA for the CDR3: TGTGCCAGCAGCTTGGAGCCAGCGGAGATCTACGAGCAGTACTTC. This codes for CASSLEPAEIYEQYF.